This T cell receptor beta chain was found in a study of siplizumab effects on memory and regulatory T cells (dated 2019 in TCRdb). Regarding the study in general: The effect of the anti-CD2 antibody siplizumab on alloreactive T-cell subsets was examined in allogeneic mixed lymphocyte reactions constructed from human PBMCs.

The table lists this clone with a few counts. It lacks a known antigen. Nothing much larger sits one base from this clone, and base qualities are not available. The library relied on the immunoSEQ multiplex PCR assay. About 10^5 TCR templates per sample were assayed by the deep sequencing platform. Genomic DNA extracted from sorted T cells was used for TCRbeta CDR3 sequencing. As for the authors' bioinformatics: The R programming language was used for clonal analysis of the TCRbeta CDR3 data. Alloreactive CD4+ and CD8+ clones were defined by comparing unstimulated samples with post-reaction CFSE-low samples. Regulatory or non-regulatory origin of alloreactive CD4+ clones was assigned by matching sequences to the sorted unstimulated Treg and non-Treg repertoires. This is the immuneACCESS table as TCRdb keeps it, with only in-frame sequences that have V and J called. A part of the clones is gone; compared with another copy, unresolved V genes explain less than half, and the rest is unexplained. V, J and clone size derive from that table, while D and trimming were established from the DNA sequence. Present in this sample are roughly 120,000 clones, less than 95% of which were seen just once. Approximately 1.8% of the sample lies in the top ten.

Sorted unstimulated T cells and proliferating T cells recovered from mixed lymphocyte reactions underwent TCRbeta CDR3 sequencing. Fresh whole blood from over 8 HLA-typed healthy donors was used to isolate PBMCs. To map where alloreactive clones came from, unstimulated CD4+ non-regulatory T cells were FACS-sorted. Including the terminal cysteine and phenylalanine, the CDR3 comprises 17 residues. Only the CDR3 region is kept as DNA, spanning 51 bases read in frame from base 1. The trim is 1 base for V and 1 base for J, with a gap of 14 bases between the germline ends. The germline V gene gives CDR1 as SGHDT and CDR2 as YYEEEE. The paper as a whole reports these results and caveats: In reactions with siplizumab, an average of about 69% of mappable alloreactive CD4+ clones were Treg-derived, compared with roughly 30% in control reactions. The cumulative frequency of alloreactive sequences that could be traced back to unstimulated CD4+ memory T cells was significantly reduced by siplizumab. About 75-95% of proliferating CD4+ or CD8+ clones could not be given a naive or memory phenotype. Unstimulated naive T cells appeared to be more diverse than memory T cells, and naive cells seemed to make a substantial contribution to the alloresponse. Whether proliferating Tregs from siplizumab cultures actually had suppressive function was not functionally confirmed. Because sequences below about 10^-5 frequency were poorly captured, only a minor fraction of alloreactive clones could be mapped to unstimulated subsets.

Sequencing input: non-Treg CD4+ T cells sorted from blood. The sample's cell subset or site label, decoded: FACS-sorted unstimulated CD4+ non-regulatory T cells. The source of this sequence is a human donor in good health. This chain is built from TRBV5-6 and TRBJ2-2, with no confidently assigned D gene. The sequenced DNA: TGTGCCAGCAGCTTGATTAACCTTCTTAGGAACACCGGGGAGCTGTTTTTT. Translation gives CASSLINLLRNTGELFF.